This T cell receptor beta chain emerged from a study of cytomegalovirus exposure and HLA in healthy donors. A remark on this clone: Its antigen is undetermined.

The V gene lost 3 bases and the J gene lost 0 bases, with 19 bases spanning the gap. Looked up from germline, CDR1 is SGHRS and CDR2 is YFSETQ. CDR3 length: 18 residues. Overall study results and limits: Reports indicated that the classifier achieved high specificity and sensitivity in diagnosing cytomegalovirus status.

The repertoire was sequenced with immunoSEQ multiplex PCR; TCRdb's copy has only in-frame clones and lacks some. The profile shows about 84,000 clones, roughly 90% of them singletons. This clonotype originated in a man aged 25-40 years in good health and CMV-seronegative. Sequencing was carried out using PBMCs. The chain joins TRBV5-1 to TRBJ1-3, with no clear D. DNA of the CDR3: TGCGCCAGCAGCTCCTCACTCCGCGGATCCTTCTCTGGAAACACCATATATTTT. Residues: CASSSSLRGSFSGNTIYF.